This T cell receptor (beta chain) was documented in a study of monozygotic twins with cystic fibrosis. General observations from the study: Clonality was generally low (median about 0.0095), higher in the most severe patients. Co-twins had the most similar V usage for 13 of 16 pairs, J for 8. Unrelated CF individuals shared fewer identical clonotypes than monozygotic CF twins.

The CDR3 loop spans 10 amino acids. V dropped 8 bases and J dropped 3 bases, with 5 bases sitting between them. Germline V gene lookup returns CDR1 SGHAT and CDR2 FQNNGV. The data were produced by immunoSEQ multiplex PCR, yet TCRdb's version contains in-frame clones alone and is incomplete. The sample holds around 36,000 clones; over 60% are singletons and the top ten take 0.78%. Only one count was recorded for this clone. The antigen is unknown. The material sequenced was blood. This receptor was obtained from a girl aged 5 to 17 with cystic fibrosis. V usage is TRBV11-2 and J usage is TRBJ2-7; D not certain. CDR3 sequence: CASSHYEQYF. The CDR3, as DNA: TGTGCCAGCTCTCACTACGAGCAGTACTTC.